Below, 15 T cell receptor beta chains from the same sample are listed, as sequenced in a study of blood T cell dynamics during melanoma immunotherapy. Sequencing was performed with immunoSEQ multiplex PCR; in TCRdb, only in-frame clones are kept and a portion is missing. Counted here are roughly 29,000 clones, roughly 84% occurring once; the ten biggest clones make up about 9.4%. The sample's time point: week 3, after first cycle of checkpoint inhibitor. The specimen was blood, collected from a patient treated with checkpoint blockade. The receptors originated from a human donor with melanoma.

This clone was recorded a few times. The chain employs TRBV19 and TRBJ1-5; 7 bases are shared with TRBD1. J lost 6 bases, V lost 10 bases, and 9 bases had no gene match. This CDR3 spans 13 amino acids. Germline V lookup: CDR1 LNHDA, CDR2 SQIVND (reference sequence). DNA of the CDR3: TGTGCCACCTCGGACAGGAGGTTTCAGCCCCAGCATTTT. Residues: CATSDRRFQPQHF.

This chain uses TRBV29-1 with TRBJ2-7; a weak D match, TRBD1 (6 bases). This CDR3 has 12 amino acids. Germline CDR1 and CDR2: SQVTM and ANQGSEA. The ends were cut back, 3 bases at V and 3 bases at J, with 9 bases in the middle. DNA for the CDR3: TGCAGCGTTGAGCTCAGGGGCTACGAGCAGTACTTC. Protein: CSVELRGYEQYF.

The chain uses TRBV6-1 and TRBJ2-3, with D perhaps TRBD2 (5 bases). Germline CDR1 is MNHNS and CDR2 is SASEGT. The CDR3 is 14 amino acids. Trimming stripped 2 bases from V and 2 bases from J, with 8 bases between. The CDR3 loop is CASSESGDTDTQYF. CDR3 bases: TGTGCCAGCAGTGAAAGCGGCGACACAGATACGCAGTATTTT.

The V gene is TRBV11-2, the J gene TRBJ1-6, with D possibly matching TRBD1 (6 bases). The germline V and J ends were trimmed by 5 bases and 8 bases, with 13 bases remaining between them. The CDR3 runs 14 residues. Germline CDR1 reads SGHAT; CDR2 reads FQNNGV. The CDR3 sequence is CASSQQGTDSPLHF. For the CDR3, the DNA is TGTGCCAGCAGCCAACAGGGTACCGATTCACCCCTCCACTTT.

This clone was seen just once. The chain combines TRBV6-5 with TRBJ2-2; D call uncertain. This CDR3 comprises 12 residues. Germline V gene lookup returns CDR1 MNHEY and CDR2 SVGAGI. Trimming shortened V by 2 bases and J by 9 bases, and 7 bases separated the two germline ends. CDR3 in DNA: TGTGCCAGCAGTTACGATGCGAGGGAGCTGTTTTTT. It specifies CASSYDARELFF.

This clone was counted a single time. V is TRBV27 and J is TRBJ1-5; unclear D gene. Trimming left V 2 bases short and J 0 bases short, with 5 bases between. CDR1 and CDR2 from the germline V gene are MNHEY and SMNVEV (reference sequence). This CDR3 has 14 amino acids. DNA of the CDR3: TGTGCCAGCAGTTTAGGCAGTAGCAATCAGCCCCAGCATTTT. It is translated as CASSLGSSNQPQHF.

This chain joins TRBV7-3 and TRBJ2-2; unclear D gene. Germline CDR1 reads SGHTA; CDR2 reads FQGTGA. Trimming removed 3 bases from V and 4 bases from J, with 6 bases in between. The CDR3 is made up of 13 amino acids. CDR3 bases: TGTGCCAGCAGCTTTTCGGGCACCGGGGAGCTGTTTTTT. Its protein is CASSFSGTGELFF.

The chain combines TRBV14 with TRBJ2-7, with a possible D match to TRBD1 (6 bases). This CDR3 spans 15 amino acids. V gave up 1 base and J gave up 0 bases, with 10 bases separating them. CDR1 and CDR2 from the germline V gene are SGHDN and FVKESK. This CDR3 is CASSQGQGPSYEQYF. DNA for the CDR3: TGTGCCAGCAGCCAAGGCCAGGGGCCCTCCTACGAGCAGTACTTC. The entire variable domain, with the rest obtained from reference TRBV14 and TRBJ2-7, is as follows: EAGVTQFPSHSVIEKGQTVTLRCDPISGHDNLYWYRRVMGKEIKFLLHFVKESKQDESGMPNNRFLAERTGGTYSTLKVQPAELEDSGVYFCASSQGQGPSYEQYFGPGTRLTVT.

V is TRBV5-6 and J is TRBJ2-6; no firm D call. Trimming shortened V by 0 bases and J by 0 bases, and 7 bases separated the two germline ends. CDR3 length equals 16 residues. Germline loops: CDR1 SGHDT, CDR2 YYEEEE. The DNA for the CDR3 is TGTGCCAGCAGCTTGGGGGGAACCTCTGGGGCCAACGTCCTGACTTTC. This sequence encodes CASSLGGTSGANVLTF.

V and J are TRBV10-3 and TRBJ2-7; 8 bases map to TRBD1. Per germline, CDR1 ENHRY and CDR2 SYGVKD. J was trimmed by 4 bases and V by 1 base; bases with no gene match: 3. The CDR3 is 14 amino acids. CDR3: CAISELGTGYEQYF. CDR3 bases: TGTGCCATCAGTGAGTTAGGGACAGGATACGAGCAGTACTTC.

The rearrangement joins TRBV19 to TRBJ2-6; 7 bases agree with TRBD1. The J segment lost 0 bases and the V segment lost 4 bases, leaving 9 bases of the junction unmatched. Germline V gives CDR1 LNHDA, CDR2 SQIVND (reference sequence). The CDR3 contains 18 residues. DNA of the CDR3: TGTGCCAGTAGTAGACCGACAGGGTCAATCTCTGGGGCCAACGTCCTGACTTTC. Its protein product is CASSRPTGSISGANVLTF.

This clone was seen just once. This chain joins TRBV7-8 and TRBJ2-2; 7 bases align to TRBD1. CDR1 is SGHVS and CDR2 is FQNEAQ in the germline V gene. Unmatched junction bases numbered 22, after V lost 5 bases and J lost 7 bases. The CDR3 totals 19 residues. The CDR3, as DNA: TGTGCCAGCAGCCCGAGGGCTCTGACAGGGTTTTTTAAGGGCGGGGAGCTGTTTTTT. It yields the protein CASSPRALTGFFKGGELFF.

This chain's CDR3 is CASSLDRTDYEQYF. The CDR3 DNA reads TGTGCCAGCAGCTTAGACCGGACAGACTACGAGCAGTACTTC. The rearrangement links TRBV7-2 to TRBJ2-7, with D perhaps TRBD1 (6 bases). Per the germline V gene, CDR1 is SGHTA and CDR2 is FQGNSA. V lost 1 base and J 3 bases, leaving 10 bases between the germline ends. The CDR3 sequence is 14 residues long.

The chain carries TRBV7-2 and TRBJ1-1; a weak D match, TRBD1 (5 bases). The CDR3 is 14 amino acids. V lost 5 bases and J lost 7, with 17 bases in between. Germline V gene sequence: CDR1 SGHTA, CDR2 FQGNSA. The CDR3 coding sequence is TGTGCCAGCAGCCCTGAGGGGCGAGAGGGTGAAGCTTTCTTT. It translates to CASSPEGREGEAFF. The entire variable domain, with the rest obtained from reference TRBV7-2 and TRBJ1-1, is as follows: GAGVSQSPSNKVTEKGKDVELRCDPISGHTALYWYRQSLGQGLEFLIYFQGNSAPDKSGLPSDRFSAERTGGSVSTLTIQRTQQEDSAVYLCASSPEGREGEAFFGQGTRLTVV.

About this clone itself: This same CDR3 is encoded by further DNA sequences in the sample. This rearrangement joins TRBV28 to TRBJ1-3; D not resolved. The germline V gene encodes CDR1 MDHEN and CDR2 SYDVKM. Trimming pared 1 base from V and 2 bases from J, leaving 6 bases between. CDR3 length: 14 residues. CDR3: CASSLSGAGNTIYF. In DNA, the CDR3 is TGTGCCAGCAGTTTATCCGGGGCTGGAAACACCATATATTTT.